This entry is about one T cell receptor beta chain. The data were obtained in a study of shared clonotypes between healthy human individuals. The authors divided CD4+ cells into CD45RA+ naive and CD45RA-negative memory subsets. Several immunoSEQ 96-well plates shared each subset's DNA, each plate a replicate. TCRdb keeps only in-frame clones here, not all; method: immunoSEQ multiplex PCR. The table has some 630,000 clones, 72% seen once. CDR3 length: 16 residues. The V end was cut by 5 bases, the J end by 3 bases, with 19 bases between. CDR1 and CDR2 (germline): SEHNR, FQNEAQ (reference sequence). The source of this sequence is a woman in her twenties or thirties in good health. The source material was memory CD4+ T cells sorted from blood. Subset meaning: CD45RA-negative fraction. The gene calls are TRBV7-9 and TRBJ1-1, with a possible D match to TRBD1 (6 bases). The CDR3 DNA follows: TGTGCCAGCAGCCAACGCCGGAGAGGGGGGCACACTGAAGCTTTCTTT. Translating gives CASSQRRRGGHTEAFF.